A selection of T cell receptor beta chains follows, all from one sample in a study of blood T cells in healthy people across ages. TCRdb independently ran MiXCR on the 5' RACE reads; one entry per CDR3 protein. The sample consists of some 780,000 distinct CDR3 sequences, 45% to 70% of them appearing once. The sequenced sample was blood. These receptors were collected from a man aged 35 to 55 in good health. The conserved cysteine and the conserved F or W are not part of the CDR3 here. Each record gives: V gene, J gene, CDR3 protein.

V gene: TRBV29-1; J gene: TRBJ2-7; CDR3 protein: SVELSGVHYEQY
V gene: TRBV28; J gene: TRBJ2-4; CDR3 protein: ASSFFGDSGSNIQY
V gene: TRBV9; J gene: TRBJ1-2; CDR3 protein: ASRGQGIYGYT
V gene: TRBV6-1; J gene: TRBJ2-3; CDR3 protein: ASSEERPAGGRDTQY
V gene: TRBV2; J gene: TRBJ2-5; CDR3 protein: ASSPTRGQLETQY
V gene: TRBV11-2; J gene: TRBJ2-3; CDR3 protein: ASSLDPGRGVDTQY
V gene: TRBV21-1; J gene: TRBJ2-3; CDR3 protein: ASRGGQGPHTDTQY
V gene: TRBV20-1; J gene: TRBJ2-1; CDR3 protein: SARRPNNEQF
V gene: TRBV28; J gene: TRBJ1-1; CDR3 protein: ASSFPGVNTEAF
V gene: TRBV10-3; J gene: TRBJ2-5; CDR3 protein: AIMGSRRDQETQY
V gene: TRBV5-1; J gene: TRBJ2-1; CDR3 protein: ASSLVAQSSYNEQF
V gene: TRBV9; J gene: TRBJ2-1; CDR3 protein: ASSVALGPGQGRNEQF
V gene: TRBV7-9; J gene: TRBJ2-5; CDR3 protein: ASSLSIGFETQY
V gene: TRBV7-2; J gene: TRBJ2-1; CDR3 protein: ASSRPGQGIPSGSYNEQF
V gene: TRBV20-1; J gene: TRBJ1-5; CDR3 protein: SAQGTVNQPQH
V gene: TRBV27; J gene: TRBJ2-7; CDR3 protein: ASSPQTGGSYEQY
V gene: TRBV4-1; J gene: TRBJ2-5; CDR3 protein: ASSQEDGGRGGTQY
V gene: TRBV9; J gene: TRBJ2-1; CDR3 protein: ASSPAGAPEQF
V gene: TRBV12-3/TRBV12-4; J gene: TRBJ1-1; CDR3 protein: ASRGQGVITEAF
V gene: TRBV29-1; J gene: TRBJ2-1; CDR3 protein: STGTGGFEQF
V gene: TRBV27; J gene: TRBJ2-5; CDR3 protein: ASSHGLAGETQY
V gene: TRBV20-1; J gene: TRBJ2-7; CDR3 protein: SAAGTSGRFYEQY
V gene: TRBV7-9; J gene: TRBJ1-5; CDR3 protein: ASTPEGRKPQH
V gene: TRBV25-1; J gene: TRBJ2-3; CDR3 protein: ASSASLSDTQY
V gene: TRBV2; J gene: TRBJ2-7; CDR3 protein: ASRGTLAEQY
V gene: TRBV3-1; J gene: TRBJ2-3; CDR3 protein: ASSQGQGADAQY
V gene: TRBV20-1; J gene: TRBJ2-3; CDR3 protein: SAEMAPPGTDTQY
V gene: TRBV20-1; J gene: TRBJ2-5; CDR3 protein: SARPLTQETQY
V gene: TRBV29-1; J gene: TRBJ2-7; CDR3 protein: SVEDRIYEQY
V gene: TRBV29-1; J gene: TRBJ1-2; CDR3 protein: SVGGADGYT
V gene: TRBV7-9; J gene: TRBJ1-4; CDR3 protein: ASSPGQGNNEKLF
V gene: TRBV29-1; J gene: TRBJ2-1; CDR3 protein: SVEWEIAGETSSYNEQF
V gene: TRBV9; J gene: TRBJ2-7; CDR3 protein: ASSPGGLAGFYEQY
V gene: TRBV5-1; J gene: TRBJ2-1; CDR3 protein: ASSARSGSGNEQF
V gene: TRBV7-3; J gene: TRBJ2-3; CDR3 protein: ASSALGGDPSTDTQY
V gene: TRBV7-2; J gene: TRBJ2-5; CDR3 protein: ASSNRLAGGQREQY
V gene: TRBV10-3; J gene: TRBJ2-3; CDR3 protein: AISEDSTDAQY
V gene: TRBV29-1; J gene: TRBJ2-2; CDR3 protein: SVHGPDTGELF
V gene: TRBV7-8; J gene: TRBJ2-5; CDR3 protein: ASSFNVQETQY
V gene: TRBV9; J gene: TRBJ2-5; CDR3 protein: ASSVSGLAETQY
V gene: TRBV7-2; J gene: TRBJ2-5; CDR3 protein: ASSSPPARTYQETQY
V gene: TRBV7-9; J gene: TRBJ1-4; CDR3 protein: ASSLGQGKLINEKLF
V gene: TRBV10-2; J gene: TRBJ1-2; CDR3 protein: ASSDTGAGKKANYGYT
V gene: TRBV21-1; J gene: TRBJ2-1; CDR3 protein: ASSKFYKSGTGSPYNEQF
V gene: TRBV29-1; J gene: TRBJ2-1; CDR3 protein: SVGPPSAAYNEQF
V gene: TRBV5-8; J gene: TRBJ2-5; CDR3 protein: ASTEFRTGEETQY
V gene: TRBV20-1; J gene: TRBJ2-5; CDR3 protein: SARDWQDQETQY
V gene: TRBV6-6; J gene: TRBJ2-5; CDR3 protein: ASSNVPPRDRETQY
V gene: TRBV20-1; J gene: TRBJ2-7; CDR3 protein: SARASGPVSYEQY
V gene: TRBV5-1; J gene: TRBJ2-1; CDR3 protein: ASSSRPTSGSFPYNEQF
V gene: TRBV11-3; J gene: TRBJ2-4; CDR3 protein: ASSPLGLAKNIQY
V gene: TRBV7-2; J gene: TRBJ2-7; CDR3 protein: ASSLEVVYEQY
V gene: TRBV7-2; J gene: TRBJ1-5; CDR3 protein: ASSFIDDQPQH
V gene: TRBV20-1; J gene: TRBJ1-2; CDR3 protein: SAPLETVWGYT
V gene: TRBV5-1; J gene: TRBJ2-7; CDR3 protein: ASSSGQRSSYEQY
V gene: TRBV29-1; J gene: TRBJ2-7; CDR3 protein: SVGATSGGTYEQY
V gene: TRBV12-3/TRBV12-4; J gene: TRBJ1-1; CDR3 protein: ASRKTGGFTEAF
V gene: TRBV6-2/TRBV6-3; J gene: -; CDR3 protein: ASSGTSGRAGEQY
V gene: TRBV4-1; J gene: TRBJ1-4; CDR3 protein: ASSQDWTGGSEKLF